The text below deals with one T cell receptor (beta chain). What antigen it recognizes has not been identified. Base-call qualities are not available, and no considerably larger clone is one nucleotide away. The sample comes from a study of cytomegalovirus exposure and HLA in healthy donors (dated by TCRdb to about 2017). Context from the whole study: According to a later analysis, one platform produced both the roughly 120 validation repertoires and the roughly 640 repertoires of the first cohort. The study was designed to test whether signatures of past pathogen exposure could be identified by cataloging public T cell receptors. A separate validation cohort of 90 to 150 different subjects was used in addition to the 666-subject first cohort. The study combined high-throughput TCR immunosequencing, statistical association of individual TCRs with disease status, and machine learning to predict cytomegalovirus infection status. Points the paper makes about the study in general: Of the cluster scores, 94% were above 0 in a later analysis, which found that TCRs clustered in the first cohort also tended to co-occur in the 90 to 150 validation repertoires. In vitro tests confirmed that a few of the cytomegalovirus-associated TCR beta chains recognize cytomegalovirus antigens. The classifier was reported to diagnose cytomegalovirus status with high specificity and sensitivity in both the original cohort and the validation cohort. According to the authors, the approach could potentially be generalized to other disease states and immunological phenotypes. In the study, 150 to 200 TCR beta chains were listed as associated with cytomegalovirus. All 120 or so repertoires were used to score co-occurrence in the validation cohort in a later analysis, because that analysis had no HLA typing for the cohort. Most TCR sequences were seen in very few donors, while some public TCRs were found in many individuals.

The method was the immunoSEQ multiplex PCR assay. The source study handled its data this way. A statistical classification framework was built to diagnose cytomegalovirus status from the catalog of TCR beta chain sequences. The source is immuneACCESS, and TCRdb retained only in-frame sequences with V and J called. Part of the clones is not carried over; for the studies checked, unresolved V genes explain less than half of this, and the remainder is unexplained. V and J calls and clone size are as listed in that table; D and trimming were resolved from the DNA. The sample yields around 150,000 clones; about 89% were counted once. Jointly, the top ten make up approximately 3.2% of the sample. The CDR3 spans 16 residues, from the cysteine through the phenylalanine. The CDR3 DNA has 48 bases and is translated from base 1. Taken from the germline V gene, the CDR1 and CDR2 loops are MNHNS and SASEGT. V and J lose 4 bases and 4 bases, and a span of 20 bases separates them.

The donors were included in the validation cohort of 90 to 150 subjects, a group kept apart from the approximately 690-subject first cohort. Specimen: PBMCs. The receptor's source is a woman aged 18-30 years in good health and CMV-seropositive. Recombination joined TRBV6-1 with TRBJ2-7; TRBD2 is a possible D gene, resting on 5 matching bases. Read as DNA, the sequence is TGTGCCAGCAGTGGCGCGCGAGGAGCGGCCTATTACGAGCAGTACTTC. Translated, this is CASSGARGAAYYEQYF.